These T cell receptor beta chains were read from a single sample in a study of PD-1 blockade in classical Hodgkin lymphoma. Clones were sequenced by immunoSEQ multiplex PCR, and TCRdb holds only the in-frame ones, with some missing. Among nearly 100,000 clones listed, 65% to 85% were seen once. The sample consisted of peripheral blood mononuclear cells (PBMCs), taken at baseline. The receptors originated from a human donor with classical Hodgkin lymphoma. Each CDR3 is given with its conserved first and last residue. Each record gives: D gene, clone size, J gene, V gene, CDR3 DNA, CDR3 protein. The D gene is left open where the match is weak. Part of the rows lack a size; the others show once, few, many or a class for expanded clones.

>-|-|TRBJ2-3|TRBV5-1
TGCGCCAGCAGCTTGGGGCGGAGGACTGGCACAGATACGCAGTATTTT
CASSLGRRTGTDTQYF
>-|-|TRBJ2-7|TRBV27
TGTGCCAGCAGACGAGTCGGGGTTTACGAGCAGTACTTC
CASRRVGVYEQYF
>TRBD2|-|TRBJ2-3|TRBV19
TGTGCCAGTAGTTCCCGACTAGCGGGACCCACAGATACGCAGTATTTT
CASSSRLAGPTDTQYF
>TRBD1|-|TRBJ1-2|TRBV30
TGTGCCTGGAGTCGGACAGGGAACGATGGCTACACCTTC
CAWSRTGNDGYTF
>-|few|TRBJ1-2|TRBV5-1
TGCGCCAGCAGCTTGGGTACAGCCCAACTGGGCTACACCTTC
CASSLGTAQLGYTF
>-|-|TRBJ2-1|TRBV6-6
TGTGCCAGCAGCGCATCTAGGAAGACACTGGATGAGCAGTTCTTC
CASSASRKTLDEQFF
>-|-|TRBJ1-2|TRBV15
TGTGCCACCAGCAGAGATCGAGCGGCAGCCGCTAACTATGGCTACACCTTC
CATSRDRAAAANYGYTF
>-|-|TRBJ2-5|TRBV5-1
TGCGCCAGCAGCTCGCTGAAGACCCAGTACTTC
CASSSLKTQYF
>-|-|TRBJ1-1|TRBV7-9
TGTGCCAGCAGCTTAGCGGGGGGAGAGGCTAAGAAAAAAGCTTTCTTT
CASSLAGGEAKKKAFF
>-|few|TRBJ2-1|TRBV14
TGTGCCAGCAGCCAATCTTCGACTGACTACAATGAGCAGTTCTTC
CASSQSSTDYNEQFF
>-|-|TRBJ2-1|TRBV7-9
TGTGCCAGCAGCAGACTTCAGGCCGGGCCGAATGAGCAGTTCTTC
CASSRLQAGPNEQFF
>-|-|TRBJ2-7|TRBV21-1
TGTGCCAGCAGCCACCGTCACTCCCACTCCTACGAGCAGTACTTC
CASSHRHSHSYEQYF
>-|-|TRBJ2-3|TRBV7-9
TGTGCCAGCAGCTTTGAGGGAGTAGGTACAGATACGCAGTATTTT
CASSFEGVGTDTQYF
>TRBD1|-|TRBJ1-1|TRBV6-1
TGTGCCAGCACTGAGACAGGGAGCACTGAAGCTTTCTTT
CASTETGSTEAFF
>TRBD1|-|TRBJ1-2|TRBV5-1
TGCGCCAGCAGCTCGCACGACAGGGCGCCTGGCGGCTACACCTTC
CASSSHDRAPGGYTF
>-|-|TRBJ1-3|TRBV6-6
TGTGCCAGCAGTTACCAGAGCTCTGGAAACACCATATATTTT
CASSYQSSGNTIYF
>TRBD2|-|TRBJ2-2|TRBV5-1
TGCGCCAGCGGGACTAGCGGGGAGCTGTTTTTT
CASGTSGELFF
>TRBD1|-|TRBJ2-5|TRBV15
TGTGCCACCAGCAGGGCAGGACAGGAGGAGACCCAGTACTTC
CATSRAGQEETQYF
>TRBD1|-|TRBJ2-2|TRBV27
TGTGCCAGCAGTTCCCCAGGGGGCGCGAATTTTTTGGCCGGGGAGCTGTTTTTT
CASSSPGGANFLAGELFF
>-|-|TRBJ1-2|TRBV9
TGTGCCAGCAGCGTAGATCCCTCGGGTCATAACTATGGCTACACCTTC
CASSVDPSGHNYGYTF
>TRBD2|once|TRBJ2-5|TRBV2
TGTGCCAGCAGACTACTAGCGGTACCTCAAGAGACCCAGTACTTC
CASRLLAVPQETQYF
>-|few|TRBJ2-5|TRBV6-5
TGTGCCAGCAGTTACAGGCGGGCAGGAGGAGAGACCCAGTACTTC
CASSYRRAGGETQYF
>-|once|TRBJ2-6|TRBV5-1
TGCGCCAGCAGCTTGGGGGCACAGTCTGGGGCCAACGTCCTGACTTTC
CASSLGAQSGANVLTF
>TRBD1|-|TRBJ2-7|TRBV2
TGTGCCAGCAGTTGGGCGACAGGGGACTACGAGCAGTACTTC
CASSWATGDYEQYF
>-|few|TRBJ2-1|TRBV19
TGTGCCAGTAATGACCGGAGGGGCAATGAGCAGTTCTTC
CASNDRRGNEQFF
>TRBD1|-|TRBJ2-5|TRBV7-9
TGTGCCAGCAGCTTAGCGGCAGGGGGCGCATTATGGGAGACCCAGTACTTC
CASSLAAGGALWETQYF
>TRBD1|-|TRBJ1-1|TRBV11-2
TGTGCCAGCAGCTTAGGAACAGGGGCGGAAGCTTTCTTT
CASSLGTGAEAFF
>-|-|TRBJ2-3|TRBV7-8
TGTGCCAGCAGCTTAGGACGAAGCACAGATACGCAGTATTTT
CASSLGRSTDTQYF
>-|-|TRBJ2-7|TRBV7-6
TGTGCCAGCAGCTTAGCCGCCTCCTACGAGCAGTACTTC
CASSLAASYEQYF
>TRBD1|-|TRBJ1-2|TRBV19
TGTGCCAGTACCGGGACAGGGACATGGGGCTACACCTTC
CASTGTGTWGYTF
>-|-|TRBJ2-4|TRBV21-1
TGTGCCAGCAGCAAACAGACTAGCGGGAGAATTGTAGCCAAAAACATTCAGTACTTC
CASSKQTSGRIVAKNIQYF
>-|-|TRBJ2-7|TRBV25-1
TGTGCCAGCAGCAGAACGGGGGAAGTCAACGAGCAGTACTTC
CASSRTGEVNEQYF
>TRBD2|-|TRBJ2-7|TRBV4-1
TGCGCCAGCAGCCAAGAAGTACTAGCGGTCGACGAGCAGTACTTC
CASSQEVLAVDEQYF
>TRBD1|-|TRBJ2-1|TRBV30
TGTGCCTGGGGGGGACAGGGTGGTGAGCAGTTCTTC
CAWGGQGGEQFF
>-|few|TRBJ2-3|TRBV5-1
TGCGCCAGCAGCGTGACAGATACGCAGTATTTT
CASSVTDTQYF